The 27 T cell receptor beta chains listed next were all sequenced from one sample in a study of response to subunit inactivated influenza vaccine. MiXCR, applied by TCRdb to the RT-PCR reads, yields one record per CDR3 protein. The sample carries about 570,000 distinct CDR3 sequences, around 11% recorded once. These data are also associated with another study on T cells expressing NK-cell markers. Per that paper: A 5'RACE template switching approach incorporating UMIs was used to make TCR beta cDNA.

The specimen comprised PBMCs from blood, sampled on the day of vaccination. The receptors were sampled from a man over 45 who received an inactivated influenza vaccine.

This clonotype was seen repeatedly, ten times or more. The chain joins TRBV5-1 to TRBJ2-2, with D hard to call. CDR1 and CDR2 from the germline V gene are SGHRS and YFSETQ. The V gene lost 2 bases and the J gene lost 6 bases, with 11 bases spanning the gap. The CDR3 runs to 14 residues. The CDR3 DNA follows: TGCGCCAGCAGCTTTACCGGGTATTCCGGGGAGCTGTTTTTT. Its translation: CASSFTGYSGELFF.

This clonotype was seen more than once but under ten times. The V and J genes are TRBV20-1 and TRBJ2-7, with TRBD1 matching over 8 bases. Trimming removed 3 bases from V and 4 bases from J; junction bases left unmatched: 8. The CDR3 loop spans 14 amino acids. Per the germline V gene, CDR1 is DFQATT and CDR2 is SNEGSKA (reference sequence). The DNA of the CDR3 is TGCAGTGCTAGTGAGGCAGGGGGCATGTACGAGCAGTACTTC. It encodes CSASEAGGMYEQYF.

The chain has TRBV3-1 and TRBJ2-7, with 8 nucleotides matching TRBD2. Germline trimming cut 1 base from V and 7 bases from J; bases unmatched to any gene: 9. This CDR3 region has 15 residues. Germline CDR1 LGHDT, CDR2 YNNKEL (reference sequence). The CDR3 here is CASSQVAGRAIEQYF. The CDR3 DNA is TGTGCCAGCAGCCAAGTTGCCGGGAGGGCGATTGAGCAGTACTTC.

This clonotype was detected a few times. The gene calls are TRBV12-3 or TRBV12-4 and TRBJ2-7, with D unresolved. With 7 bases removed from V and 0 bases from J, the gap between germline ends came to 13 bases. The CDR3 length is 14 residues. CDR3 sequence (DNA): TGTGCCAGCAATCCCGACCGGAGCTCCTACGAGCAGTACTTC. Residues: CASNPDRSSYEQYF.

This clonotype was detected a few times. The V and J genes are TRBV5-1 and TRBJ2-7, with a weak D call TRBD1 (6 bases). Trimming stripped 4 bases from V and 0 bases from J, with 14 bases between. Germline V gene sequence: CDR1 SGHRS, CDR2 YFSETQ. This CDR3 has 15 amino acids. In DNA form, the CDR3 reads TGCGCCAGCAGCCCAGGGACATCGAGCTCCTACGAGCAGTACTTC. Encoded protein: CASSPGTSSSYEQYF.

The CDR3 DNA reads as TGCGCCAGCAGTAATCGGGGGACCTATAATTCACCCCTCCACTTT. Its translation is CASSNRGTYNSPLHF. The chain joins TRBV4-3 to TRBJ1-6, with D tentatively TRBD1 (5 bases). CDR3 length: 15 residues. Germline V gives CDR1 LGHNA, CDR2 YSLEER. V was shortened by 6 bases and J by 2 bases, with 11 bases between the two germline ends.

There are a few counts of this clonotype. V and J are TRBV29-1 and TRBJ2-1; TRBD2 matches 10 bases. This CDR3 spans 14 amino acids. V lost 4 bases, J lost 5 bases, and 5 bases stayed unmatched. Germline CDR1 SQVTM, CDR2 ANQGSEA. In DNA, the CDR3 is TGCAGCGTTGGGCAAACTAGCGGGGACAATGAGCAGTTCTTC. It is translated as CSVGQTSGDNEQFF.

The chain joins TRBV12-3 or TRBV12-4 to TRBJ1-5, with D uncertain. CDR3 length: 15 residues. V lost 8 bases and J lost 0, with 14 bases in between. CDR3 region: CASLLGSGSNQPQHF. In DNA form, the CDR3 reads TGTGCCAGCCTGCTAGGAAGTGGTAGCAATCAGCCCCAGCATTTT.

A few counts support this clonotype. The chain links TRBV10-3 to TRBJ2-1; the D gene is possibly TRBD2 (5 bases). Between the trimmed V and J ends, which lost 10 bases and 6 bases, there was a span of 19 bases. From germline, CDR1 is ENHRY and CDR2 SYGVKD. This CDR3 region has 14 residues. The CDR3 loop is CATTGGRTSNEQFF. The CDR3 coding sequence is TGTGCCACCACGGGTGGGAGAACGAGCAATGAGCAGTTCTTC.

The J gene is TRBJ2-1, the V gene TRBV6-2 or TRBV6-3; D remains unclear. The germline V gene has CDR1 MNHEY and CDR2 SVGEGT. Trimming took off 6 bases at V and 2 bases at J, with 17 bases between the two ends. The CDR3 consists of 16 residues. The CDR3 DNA is TGTGCCAGCAGCTTACACACAGCCCTCGCCTACAATGAGCAGTTCTTC. It is translated as CASSLHTALAYNEQFF.

This clonotype was seen more than once but under ten times. The genes are TRBV5-1 and TRBJ2-2; D may be TRBD2 (5 bases). The CDR3 consists of 17 residues. V lost 3 bases to trimming and J lost 1 base, with 16 bases between them. Germline V gene sequence: CDR1 SGHRS, CDR2 YFSETQ. The CDR3, as DNA: TGCGCCAGCAGCTCGGGGATGGGCAGGAGGAACACCGGGGAGCTGTTTTTT. It yields the protein CASSSGMGRRNTGELFF.

The sample holds a few counts of this clonotype. This chain uses TRBV27 with TRBJ2-7; 10 bases match TRBD1. This CDR3 is 16 amino acids long. V dropped 5 bases and J dropped 2; count of bases not matched to a gene: 9. Germline CDR1 reads MNHEY; CDR2 reads SMNVEV (reference sequence). This chain's CDR3 is CASSHRQGASPYEQYF. The CDR3 DNA follows: TGTGCCAGCAGTCACCGACAGGGGGCTAGCCCCTACGAGCAGTACTTC.

This clonotype has more than one count but fewer than ten. This rearrangement joins TRBV12-3 or TRBV12-4 to TRBJ2-5; no firm D call. The CDR3 runs 15 residues. The V end lost 7 bases, the J end lost 7 bases, and 22 bases lay between the germline ends. The CDR3 is CASTLSGRRPGTQYF. CDR3 DNA: TGTGCCAGCACCCTCTCTGGCAGACGACCTGGGACCCAGTACTTC.

The chain uses TRBV4-3 and TRBJ2-5; D unresolved. The germline V gene encodes CDR1 LGHNA and CDR2 YSLEER. The V and J ends lost 1 base and 3 bases respectively, with 15 bases between them. This CDR3 is built from 16 residues. For the CDR3, the DNA is TGCGCCAGCAGCCAAGGAATAGCCGGAGTCAAAGAGACCCAGTACTTC. It encodes CASSQGIAGVKETQYF.

The rearrangement uses TRBV5-1 and TRBJ2-5; D may match TRBD1 or TRBD2 (5 bases each). The V gene lost 0 bases and the J gene lost 7 bases, with 16 bases spanning the gap. The CDR3 loop spans 15 amino acids. Germline V gene lookup returns CDR1 SGHRS and CDR2 YFSETQ. Here the CDR3 DNA reads TGCGCCAGCAGCTTGGAGTATCGGGGCCAGATGACCCAGTACTTC. This gives the protein CASSLEYRGQMTQYF.

This clonotype was picked up many times. This sequence joins TRBV29-1 and TRBJ2-5, with 8 bases matching TRBD2. The CDR3 consists of 13 residues. V lost 5 bases and J lost 5; bases outside the gene matches: 7. From germline, CDR1 is SQVTM and CDR2 ANQGSEA. Here the CDR3 reads CSVNRGGRETQYF. The CDR3 DNA reads as TGCAGCGTTAATCGGGGGGGCCGGGAGACCCAGTACTTC.

V usage is TRBV7-2 and J usage is TRBJ1-1, with D possibly matching TRBD1 (5 bases). Trimming took 2 bases from V and 4 from J, leaving 11 bases between them. This CDR3 is 14 amino acids long. The germline CDR1 and CDR2 sequences are SGHTA and FQGNSA. The CDR3: CASSLLSGLTEAFF. The DNA of the CDR3 is TGTGCCAGCAGCTTACTTTCAGGGCTCACTGAAGCTTTCTTT. The whole variable domain, filled in from reference TRBV7-2 and TRBJ1-1, reads GAGVSQSPSNKVTEKGKDVELRCDPISGHTALYWYRQSLGQGLEFLIYFQGNSAPDKSGLPSDRFSAERTGGSVSTLTIQRTQQEDSAVYLCASSLLSGLTEAFFGQGTRLTVV.

The chain uses TRBV4-2 and TRBJ2-1; tentatively, D is TRBD1 or TRBD2 (5 bases each). The CDR3 has 16 residues. The V gene lost 0 bases and the J gene lost 5 bases, with 14 bases spanning the gap. Per germline, CDR1 LGHNA and CDR2 YNFKEQ. The CDR3 DNA is TGTGCCAGCAGCCAAGACCGGGACGGAAACAACAATGAGCAGTTCTTC. Translated: CASSQDRDGNNNEQFF.

The table lists this clonotype with many counts. This CDR3 reads CASSYRGWGYTF. The CDR3 region has the DNA TGTGCCAGCAGTTACCGGGGATGGGGCTACACCTTC. The V and J genes are TRBV6-2 or TRBV6-3 and TRBJ1-2; D is undetermined. The CDR3 spans 12 residues. Germline V lookup: CDR1 MNHEY, CDR2 SVGEGT. V was trimmed by 2 bases and J by 8 bases, leaving 9 bases between them.

V usage is TRBV20-1 and J usage is TRBJ2-3, with 8 bases lining up with TRBD2. Germline V gene lookup returns CDR1 DFQATT and CDR2 SNEGSKA (reference sequence). V lost 4 bases and J lost 0; bases outside the gene matches: 12. The CDR3 spans 17 residues. The CDR3 here is CSANGASGLLSTDTQYF. The CDR3 DNA is TGCAGTGCTAATGGGGCTAGCGGGCTCCTTAGCACAGATACGCAGTATTTT.

This clonotype occurred a few times. V gene TRBV2 combines with J gene TRBJ2-5; D ambiguous. V lost 3 bases, J lost 9 bases, and 14 bases lay in between. The CDR3 is 13 amino acids. Germline V gene sequence: CDR1 SNHLY, CDR2 FYNNEI. The DNA for the CDR3 is TGTGCCAGCAGTGACCCCCCACAATTTCCCCAGTACTTC. It specifies CASSDPPQFPQYF.

This clonotype was found a few times. For the CDR3, the DNA is TGCGCCAGCAGCCAAGACGGAGTAGCCTACGAGCAGTACTTC. The encoded protein is CASSQDGVAYEQYF. V usage is TRBV4-3 and J usage is TRBJ2-7; D gene ambiguous. The V gene's germline CDR1 is LGHNA and CDR2 YSLEER. Trimming cost V 0 bases and J 2 bases, with 8 bases left between them. The CDR3 runs 14 residues.

The rearrangement joins TRBV9 to TRBJ2-1; tentative D call: TRBD2 (6 bases). The CDR3 extends over 16 amino acids. Germline V gives CDR1 SGDLS, CDR2 YYNGEE. The V and J ends lost 0 bases and 7 bases respectively, with 17 bases between them. CDR3 bases: TGTGCCAGCAGCGTAGAAAATCCAACTAGCCAAAATGAGCAGTTCTTC. Amino acids: CASSVENPTSQNEQFF. The entire variable domain, with the rest obtained from reference TRBV9 and TRBJ2-1, is as follows: DSGVTQTPKHLITATGQRVTLRCSPRSGDLSVYWYQQSLDQGLQFLIQYYNGEERAKGNILERFSAQQFPDLHSELNLSSLELGDSALYFCASSVENPTSQNEQFFGPGTRLTVL.

This clonotype came up many times. The CDR3 DNA is TGCAGCGTTGGGACAGGGGGAAGAGGCTACACCTTC. Translating gives CSVGTGGRGYTF. The chain has TRBV29-1 and TRBJ1-2, with 10 nucleotides matching TRBD1. CDR1 SQVTM and CDR2 ANQGSEA come from the germline V gene. The V segment lost 4 bases and the J segment 8 bases; nucleotides outside the gene matches: 4. This CDR3 region has 12 residues. The full variable domain, its missing parts supplied by reference TRBV29-1 and TRBJ1-2, is SAVISQKPSRDICQRGTSLTIQCQVDSQVTMMFWYRQQPGQSLTLIATANQGSEATYESGFVIDKFPISRPNLTFSTLTVSNMSPEDSSIYLCSVGTGGRGYTFGSGTRLTVV.

This clonotype has a handful of counts. This sequence joins TRBV5-1 and TRBJ2-2; the match to TRBD1 covers 10 bases. Germline values: CDR1 SGHRS, CDR2 YFSETQ. Unmatched junction bases numbered 4, after V lost 0 bases and J lost 5 bases. The CDR3 spans 16 residues. The CDR3 sequence is CASSLGQGARTGELFF. CDR3 bases: TGCGCCAGCAGCTTGGGACAGGGGGCGCGGACCGGGGAGCTGTTTTTT.

This clonotype showed up just a few times. V and J are TRBV27 and TRBJ2-7, with TRBD1 matching 9 bases. The CDR3 contains 14 residues. The V segment lost 6 bases and the J segment 4 bases; nucleotides outside the gene matches: 7. Germline CDR1 reads MNHEY; CDR2 reads SMNVEV (reference sequence). Here the CDR3 reads CASSPGTGFYEQYF. CDR3 coding DNA: TGTGCCAGCAGCCCCGGGACAGGGTTTTACGAGCAGTACTTC.

This chain connects TRBV25-1 to TRBJ2-6; D perhaps matches TRBD1 (6 bases). CDR3 length equals 16 residues. Between the trimmed V and J ends, which lost 2 bases and 2 bases, there was a span of 10 bases. Germline lookup yields CDR1 MGHDK and CDR2 SYGVNS. CDR3 coding DNA: TGTGCCAGCAGTGAAATATACAGGGCTGGGGCCAACGTCCTGACTTTC. As protein: CASSEIYRAGANVLTF.